These T cell receptor beta chains were read from a single sample in a study of identical twins. TCRdb reprocessed the 5' RACE reads via MiXCR and lists one record per CDR3 protein. The data show around 530,000 distinct CDR3 sequences, 15% seen once. The sample was also linked to a second study, of yellow fever vaccine responses in identical twins.

The sample comprised CD4+ T cells sorted from blood. These receptors were collected from a woman in her late teens or twenties in good health. CDR3s include the opening cysteine and the closing phenylalanine or tryptophan. D genes are given only for firm matches. Clone size is stated in some rows and not others, as once, few, many or a class when expanded.

j_call d_call v_call cdr3_length clone_size cdr3_aa cdr3_nt
TRBJ2-1 TRBD1 TRBV5-1 16 few CASSFLDRGHGNEQFF TGCGCCAGCAGCTTTCTGGACAGGGGACATGGCAATGAGCAGTTCTTC
TRBJ2-1 TRBD1 TRBV25-1 13 few CASRVIDRGNKFF TGTGCCAGCAGGGTAATCGACAGGGGGAATAAGTTCTTC
TRBJ2-1 . TRBV10-3 15 . CAISRGLSSYNEQFF TGTGCCATCAGTCGGGGACTGAGCTCCTACAATGAGCAGTTCTTC
TRBJ1-6 . TRBV21-1 14 few CARSPGYNNSPLHF TGTGCCAGAAGCCCGGGGTATAATAATTCACCCCTCCACTTT
TRBJ2-5 TRBD1 TRBV15 18 few CATSRDKGQGRSKETQYF TGTGCCACCAGCAGAGATAAGGGACAGGGAAGGTCCAAGGAGACCCAGTACTTC
TRBJ2-1 . TRBV5-1 15 . CASSLLGDSYNEQFF TGCGCCAGCAGCCTGTTGGGTGACTCCTACAATGAGCAGTTCTTC
TRBJ2-1 TRBD1 TRBV28 16 few CASSFDDRVFYNEQFF TGTGCCAGCAGTTTTGATGACAGGGTCTTCTACAATGAGCAGTTCTTC
TRBJ1-4 . TRBV12-3/TRBV12-4 14 . CASSLSQLREKLFF TGTGCCAGCAGTTTATCGCAGTTGCGGGAAAAACTGTTTTTT
TRBJ2-4 TRBD2 TRBV20-1 14 few CSARDWRGGNIQYF TGCAGTGCTAGAGATTGGCGGGGGGGAAACATTCAGTACTTC
TRBJ1-4 . TRBV5-1 15 . CASSLRGDGGEKLFF TGCGCCAGCAGCTTGAGGGGGGACGGTGGAGAAAAACTGTTTTTT
TRBJ2-2 TRBD1 TRBV24-1 16 . CATSDPTGAGTGELFF TGTGCCACCAGTGACCCTACAGGGGCCGGGACCGGGGAGCTGTTTTTT
TRBJ2-1 TRBD2 TRBV12-3/TRBV12-4 16 . CASRFRTSGAYNEQFF TGTGCCAGCAGATTTAGGACTAGCGGGGCCTACAATGAGCAGTTCTTC
TRBJ1-4 . TRBV18 11 . CASSPGEKLFF TGTGCCAGCTCACCGGGTGAAAAACTGTTTTTT
TRBJ1-1 . TRBV2 13 . CASRLDRNTEAFF TGTGCCAGCAGGCTAGACAGGAACACTGAAGCTTTCTTT
TRBJ2-3 . TRBV29-1 15 many CSTIRQVTSTDTQYF TGCAGCACCATTCGACAGGTGACTAGCACAGATACGCAGTATTTT
TRBJ2-7 TRBD2 TRBV12-3/TRBV12-4 16 . CASSPIAGAGSYEQYF TGTGCCAGCAGTCCCATAGCGGGAGCCGGCTCCTACGAGCAGTACTTC
TRBJ2-1 . TRBV7-2 13 . CASSPQGYNEQFF TGTGCCAGCAGCCCCCAGGGTTACAATGAGCAGTTCTTC
TRBJ2-3 . TRBV7-8 17 . CASSLVGGLGHTDTQYF TGTGCCAGCAGCTTAGTAGGGGGTCTAGGACACACAGATACGCAGTATTTT
TRBJ1-2 . TRBV6-5 16 . CASSYSINSGSDGYTF TGTGCCAGCAGTTACTCGATTAATTCAGGGAGCGATGGCTACACCTTC
TRBJ1-3 . TRBV5-6 14 few CASSKDRGRHTIYF TGTGCCAGCAGCAAGGACAGAGGACGACACACCATATATTTT
TRBJ2-5 . TRBV7-9 16 . CASSLGRMGGQETQYF TGTGCCAGCAGCTTGGGACGCATGGGGGGCCAAGAGACCCAGTACTTC
TRBJ2-7 . TRBV12-3/TRBV12-4 14 . CASNTQGWGYEQYF TGTGCCAGCAATACTCAGGGTTGGGGTTACGAGCAGTACTTC
TRBJ1-4 . TRBV20-1 15 . CSARAQVGTNEKLFF TGCAGTGCTAGAGCCCAAGTGGGAACTAATGAAAAACTGTTTTTT
TRBJ1-2 . TRBV12-3/TRBV12-4 16 few CASSVGGTKVDYGYTF TGTGCCAGCAGTGTGGGGGGGACAAAGGTTGACTATGGCTACACCTTC
TRBJ2-1 TRBD2 TRBV9 16 . CASSVVGGGGPNEQFF TGTGCCAGCAGCGTAGTGGGGGGGGGAGGGCCCAATGAGCAGTTCTTC
TRBJ2-3 TRBD2 TRBV29-1 16 few CSVGMTSGRLGDTQYF TGCAGCGTTGGTATGACTAGCGGGAGGTTGGGAGATACGCAGTATTTT
TRBJ1-5 TRBD1 TRBV29-1 14 . CSVSDRGTDQPQHF TGCAGCGTCTCGGACAGGGGGACTGATCAGCCCCAGCATTTT
TRBJ1-6 . TRBV20-1 13 few CSARWTDNSPLHF TGCAGTGCTAGGTGGACAGATAATTCACCCCTCCACTTT
TRBJ2-7 . TRBV12-3/TRBV12-4 13 few CASSALGSYEQYF TGTGCCAGCAGTGCCCTGGGGAGTTACGAGCAGTACTTC
TRBJ1-3 . TRBV2 12 . CASSVSGNTIYF TGTGCCAGCAGCGTCTCTGGAAACACCATATATTTT
TRBJ1-2 . TRBV27 14 . CASSPDKGNYGYTF TGTGCCAGCAGTCCAGACAAGGGGAACTATGGCTACACCTTC
TRBJ2-4 TRBD1 TRBV7-9 14 . CASSPQGDKNIQYF TGTGCCAGCAGCCCCCAGGGGGATAAAAACATTCAGTACTTC
TRBJ2-1 TRBD1 TRBV6-5 15 . CASSTSDRGGNEQFF TGTGCCAGCAGTACATCGGACAGGGGAGGGAATGAGCAGTTCTTC
TRBJ2-3 . TRBV12-3/TRBV12-4 12 many CASSLGTNTQYF TGTGCCAGCAGTTTAGGGACTAACACGCAGTATTTT
TRBJ2-3 TRBD2 TRBV12-5 16 few CASGLVVSGSPDTQYF TGTGCTAGTGGTTTGGTAGTTAGCGGGAGCCCAGATACGCAGTATTTT
TRBJ2-7 . TRBV5-6 16 . CASSLLEGVGRREQYF TGTGCCAGCAGCTTGTTGGAAGGGGTAGGGCGACGCGAGCAGTACTTC
TRBJ1-4 . TRBV5-1 17 . CASSLSSLRPRDEKLFF TGCGCCAGCAGCTTGAGCTCCCTGAGGCCCCGGGATGAAAAACTGTTTTTT
TRBJ1-2 . TRBV20-1 14 few CSATDRQIVYGYTF TGCAGTGCTACTGACAGGCAAATAGTCTATGGCTACACCTTC
TRBJ2-1 . TRBV25-1 16 . CASSEFLGERHNEQFF TGTGCCAGCAGTGAATTCCTCGGAGAGCGGCACAACGAGCAGTTCTTC
TRBJ2-1 . TRBV7-6 14 few CASSFAGSKNEQFF TGTGCCAGCAGCTTTGCAGGGTCGAAAAATGAGCAGTTCTTC
TRBJ1-1 . TRBV9 17 . CASSVALRGGQNTEAFF TGTGCCAGCAGCGTAGCTTTGAGGGGAGGCCAGAACACTGAAGCTTTCTTT